What follows describes a single T cell receptor beta chain. This entry comes from a study of shared clonotypes between healthy human individuals. Clones were read by immunoSEQ multiplex PCR, and TCRdb kept only the in-frame ones, dropping some. The sample lists roughly 1,500,000 clones, 98% occurring once. This CDR3 is built from 17 residues. CDR1 and CDR2 (germline): SGHRS, YFSETQ. Unmatched junction bases numbered 11, after V lost 0 bases and J lost 7 bases. The gene calls are TRBV5-1 and TRBJ2-1; 9 nucleotides line up with TRBD2. The sample was naive CD4+ T cells sorted from blood. Subset noted: CD45RA+ positively selected. The TCR originated in a man under 40 in good health. The CDR3 sequence is CASSLDPAGGLRNEQFF. CDR3 coding DNA: TGCGCCAGCAGCTTGGACCCAGCGGGAGGATTACGAAATGAGCAGTTCTTC.